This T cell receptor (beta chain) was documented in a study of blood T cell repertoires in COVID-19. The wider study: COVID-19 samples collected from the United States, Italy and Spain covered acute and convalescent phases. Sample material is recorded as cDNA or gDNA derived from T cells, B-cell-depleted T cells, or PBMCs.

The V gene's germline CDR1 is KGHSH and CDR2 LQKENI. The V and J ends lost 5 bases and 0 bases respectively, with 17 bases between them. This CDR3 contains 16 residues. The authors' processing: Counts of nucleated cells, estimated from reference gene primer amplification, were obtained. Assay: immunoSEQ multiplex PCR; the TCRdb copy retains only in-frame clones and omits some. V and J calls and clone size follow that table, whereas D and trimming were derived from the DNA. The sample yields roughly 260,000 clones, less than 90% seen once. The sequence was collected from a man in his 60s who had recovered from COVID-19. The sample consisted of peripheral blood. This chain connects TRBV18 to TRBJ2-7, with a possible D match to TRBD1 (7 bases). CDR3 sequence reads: CASSRSGGQSSYEQYF. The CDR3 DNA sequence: TGTGCCAGCTCAAGATCAGGGGGGCAGAGCTCCTACGAGCAGTACTTC.